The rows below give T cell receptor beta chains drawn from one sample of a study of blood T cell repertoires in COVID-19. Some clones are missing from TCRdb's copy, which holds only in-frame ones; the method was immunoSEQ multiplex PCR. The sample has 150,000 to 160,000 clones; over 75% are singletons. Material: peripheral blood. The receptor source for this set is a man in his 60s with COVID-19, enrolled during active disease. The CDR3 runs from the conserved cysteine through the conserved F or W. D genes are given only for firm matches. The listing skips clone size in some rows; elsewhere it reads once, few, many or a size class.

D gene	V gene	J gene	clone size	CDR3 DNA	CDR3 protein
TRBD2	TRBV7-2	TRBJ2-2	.	TGTGCCAGCAGCGGTAGCGGGAAGCGCGCCACCGGGGAGCTGTTTTTT	CASSGSGKRATGELFF
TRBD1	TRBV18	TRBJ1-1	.	TGTGCCAGCTCACCGGGACAGGTATCTGAAGCTTTCTTT	CASSPGQVSEAFF
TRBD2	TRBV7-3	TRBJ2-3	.	TGTGCCAGCAGCTCCCGGGGGGACGGAGGAGATACGCAGTATTTT	CASSSRGDGGDTQYF
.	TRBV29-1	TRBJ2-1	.	TGCAGCGTCTCTAAGTCCTACAATGAGCAGTTCTTC	CSVSKSYNEQFF
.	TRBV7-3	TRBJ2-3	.	TGTGCCAGCAGCTTAAGGGGGGACGCCCAAGATACGCAGTATTTT	CASSLRGDAQDTQYF
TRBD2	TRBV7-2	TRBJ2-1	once	TGTGCCAGCAGCTACCGGACTAGCGGGAGTATTGAGCAGTTCTTC	CASSYRTSGSIEQFF
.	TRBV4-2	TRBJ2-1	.	TGTGCCAGCAGTCCTGCGGACTTATACAATGAGCAGTTCTTC	CASSPADLYNEQFF
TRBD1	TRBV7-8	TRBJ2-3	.	TGTGCCAGCAGCTTAGGGGACAGGGGAATGAGGACAGATACGCAGTATTTT	CASSLGDRGMRTDTQYF
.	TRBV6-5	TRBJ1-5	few	TGTGCCAGCAGCGGAGTAGGGCCCCAGCATTTT	CASSGVGPQHF
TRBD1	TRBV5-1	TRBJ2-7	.	TGCGCCAGCAGCCGCGGCACAGGGGGTTTGTACGAGCAGTACTTC	CASSRGTGGLYEQYF
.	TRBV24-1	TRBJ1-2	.	TGTGCCACCAGTGAGGCCAACTATGGCTACACCTTC	CATSEANYGYTF
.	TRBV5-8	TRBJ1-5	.	TGTGCCAGCAGCTGGGGGGGGGCCAATCAGCCCCAGCATTTT	CASSWGGANQPQHF
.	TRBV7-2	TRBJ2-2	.	TGTGCCAGCAGCTTGGACAGTGGTATTTCCGGGGAGCTGTTTTTT	CASSLDSGISGELFF
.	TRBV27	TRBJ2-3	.	TGTGCCAGCAGTTTATCTCGTTTAGCAGATACGCAGTATTTT	CASSLSRLADTQYF
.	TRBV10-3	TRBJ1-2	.	TGTGCCATCAGTGCACAGGCGTACGGCTACACCTTC	CAISAQAYGYTF
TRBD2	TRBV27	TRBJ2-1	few	TGTGCCAGCAGCTACGTAGCGGGGGGACACAATGAGCAGTTCTTC	CASSYVAGGHNEQFF
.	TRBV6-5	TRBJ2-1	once	TGTGCCACCCGGGAAGGAGGGAGAGGGAATGAGCAGTTCTTC	CATREGGRGNEQFF
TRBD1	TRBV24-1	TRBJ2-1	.	TGTGCCACCAGTGAGACAGGGGGCCAAGCCAATGAGCAGTTCTTC	CATSETGGQANEQFF
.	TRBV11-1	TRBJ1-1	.	TGTGCCAGCAGCCGAGAACAGGGAAGGAACACTGAAGCTTTCTTT	CASSREQGRNTEAFF
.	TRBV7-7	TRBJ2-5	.	TGTGCTAGCAGCTTGACAGATCAAGAGACCCAGTACTTC	CASSLTDQETQYF
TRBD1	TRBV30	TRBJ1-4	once	TGTGCCTGCCTGGACAGGCGAACCCCTAATGAAAAACTGTTTTTT	CACLDRRTPNEKLFF
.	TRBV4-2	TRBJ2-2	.	TGTGCCAGCAGCCAACGGTCGAGTGCGTCCGGGGAGCTGTTTTTT	CASSQRSSASGELFF
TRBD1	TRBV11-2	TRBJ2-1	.	TGTGCCAGCAGCTTAGGACAGGGCTACAATGAGCAGTTCTTC	CASSLGQGYNEQFF
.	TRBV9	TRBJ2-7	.	TGTGCCAGCAGCGTAGACTCCAGGGGCGGCTACGAGCAGTACTTC	CASSVDSRGGYEQYF
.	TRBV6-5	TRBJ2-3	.	TGTGCCAGCAGTTACTCTCGAGACCCGGGTTCTACGCAGTATTTT	CASSYSRDPGSTQYF
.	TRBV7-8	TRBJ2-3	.	TGTGCCAGCAGCTTATCGGGGTTCACAGATACGCAGTATTTT	CASSLSGFTDTQYF
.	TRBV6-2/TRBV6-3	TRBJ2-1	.	TGTGCCAGCAGCGGCAGTTACAATGAGCAGTTCTTC	CASSGSYNEQFF
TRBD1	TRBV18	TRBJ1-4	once	TGTGCCAGCTCACCAAGGCAGGGGGAGGAAAAACTGTTTTTT	CASSPRQGEEKLFF
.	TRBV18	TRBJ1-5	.	TGTGCCAGCTCACCCAACAGGTCCAATCAGCCCCAGCATTTT	CASSPNRSNQPQHF
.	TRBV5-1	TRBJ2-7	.	TGCGCCAGCAGCTTGGCAGGGGAAATTCACAACGAGCAGTACTTC	CASSLAGEIHNEQYF
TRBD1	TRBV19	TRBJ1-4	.	TGTGCCAGTAGTACCCTGGGACAGCAGCTGGATGAAAAACTGTTTTTT	CASSTLGQQLDEKLFF
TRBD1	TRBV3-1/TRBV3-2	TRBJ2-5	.	TGTGCCAGCAGCCAAGAGAGTAGGGGGCGAGAGACCCAGTACTTC	CASSQESRGRETQYF
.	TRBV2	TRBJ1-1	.	TGTGCCAGCAGTGTCGGGATGAACACTGAAGCTTTCTTT	CASSVGMNTEAFF
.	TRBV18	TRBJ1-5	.	TGTGCCAGCTCACCGTTGGCGGTCAGTAATCAGCCCCAGCATTTT	CASSPLAVSNQPQHF
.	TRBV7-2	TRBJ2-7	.	TGTGCCAGCAGCTTACCCAACTACGAGCAGTACTTC	CASSLPNYEQYF
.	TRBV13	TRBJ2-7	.	TGTGCCAGCAGCATTTCTTCCTACGAGCAGTACTTC	CASSISSYEQYF
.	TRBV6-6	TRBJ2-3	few	TGTGCCAGCAAACGCGCAGATACGCAGTATTTT	CASKRADTQYF
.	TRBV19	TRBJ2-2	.	TGTGCCAGTAGCCCAACAGGTTTGCTCGGCACCGGGGAGCTGTTTTTT	CASSPTGLLGTGELFF
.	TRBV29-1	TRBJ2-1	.	TGCAGCGCCGGGAGATCGGACAATGAGCAGTTCTTC	CSAGRSDNEQFF
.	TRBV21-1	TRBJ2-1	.	TGTGCCAGCAGCAAAGCTCCGGATGTACACCCAATCCCGGGTTGGGATGAGCAGTTCTTC	CASSKAPDVHPIPGWDEQFF
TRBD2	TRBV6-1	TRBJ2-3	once	TGTGCCAGCAGTGGGGGAGGCGGGGGGTACACAGATACGCAGTATTTT	CASSGGGGGYTDTQYF
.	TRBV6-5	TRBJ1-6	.	TGTGCCAGCAGTTACGCGAATAATTCACCCCTCCACTTT	CASSYANNSPLHF
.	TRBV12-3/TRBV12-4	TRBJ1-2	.	TGTGCCAGCAGTTTATACGGGGGTTCCGGCTACACCTTC	CASSLYGGSGYTF
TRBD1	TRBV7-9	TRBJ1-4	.	TGTGCCAGCAGCTCCCGGGACAGTTCATTGGAAAAACTGTTTTTT	CASSSRDSSLEKLFF
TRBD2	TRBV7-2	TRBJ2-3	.	TGTGCCAGCAGCCGGGAGAATAGCGGGAGTGTCACAGATACGCAGTATTTT	CASSRENSGSVTDTQYF
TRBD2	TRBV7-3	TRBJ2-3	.	TGTGCCAGCAGCTTAACCAGCGGGGGGTCTCAGAGCACAGATACGCAGTATTTT	CASSLTSGGSQSTDTQYF
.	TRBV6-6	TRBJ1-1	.	TGTGCCAGCAGTGACGGAAGGGGGTCACGGACTGAAGCTTTCTTT	CASSDGRGSRTEAFF
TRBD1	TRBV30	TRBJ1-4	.	TGTGCCTGGCAGGGACAGTCTAATGAAAAACTGTTTTTT	CAWQGQSNEKLFF
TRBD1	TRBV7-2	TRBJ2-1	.	TGTGCCAGCAGTACCTCAGGGGGAAGCTACAATGAGCAGTTCTTC	CASSTSGGSYNEQFF
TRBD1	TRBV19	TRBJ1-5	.	TGTGCCAGTAACCCGGGACAGGGGGATTCGGCCCAGCATTTT	CASNPGQGDSAQHF